This T cell receptor (beta chain) is drawn from a study of response to subunit inactivated influenza vaccine (dated by TCRdb to between 2017 and 2018). As for the study more broadly: Deep quantitative profiling of the T cell receptor repertoire was used in the study to follow responses to a trivalent subunit inactivated influenza vaccine.

Results and caveats for the whole study, not just this receptor: According to the authors, only a limited number of new T cells may be recruited by each seasonal influenza vaccination.

Trimming takes 5 bases off V and 6 bases off J; junction bases not matched to a gene: 11. Inclusive of the bounding cysteine and phenylalanine, the CDR3 is 15 residues long. The only DNA kept is the CDR3, 45 bases in frame from the first base. The germline V gene encodes CDR1 SGHAT and CDR2 FQNNGV. Library construction relied on RT-PCR. This sample was sequenced with an Illumina HiSeq 2500. TCRdb reprocessing: public reads trimmed at Q25 with fastp, clones called with MiXCR, in-frame beta chains kept. Every entry covers one CDR3 protein and lists the most common genes and DNA from its rows. In this sample the table shows around 570,000 distinct CDR3 sequences, around 10% of which occur a single time. 11% of the sample comes from the top ten. This clonotype was recorded many times. There is no known antigen for this receptor. Per-base qualities were not stored, and no clone one base away is much larger.

These data were also filed under a second study, of T cells expressing NK-cell markers. The second source states: TCR beta cDNA libraries were made by 5'RACE template switching that added a universal primer site and unique molecular identifiers. TCR beta-chain repertoires were profiled in sorted CD3+CD56+NKG2C+, CD3+CD56+NKG2C- and CD3+CD56-NKG2C+ T-cell subsets from eight donors. Among the eight sequenced donors, seven were HCMV-seropositive and one was HCMV-seronegative. In several experiments an anti-gammadeltaTCR antibody was added to restrict sorting to alphabetaTCR-expressing T cells. In a handful of donors, the dominant CD3+CD56+NKG2C+ clonotypes were found to rank among the top 10 CD8+ clonotypes and to make up about 1.0-7.0% of CD8+ T cells. Those dominant clonotypes were again the most abundant among CD3+CD56-NKG2C+ cells in several donors, at roughly 25-65%. Whether the expanded NKG2C-expressing T cell clones were specific for HCMV antigens was left unclear. All eight donors whose samples were sequenced were randomly selected healthy volunteers, three of them men and five women. HCMV serostatus was determined by detecting HCMV-specific IgG in serum with a commercial ELISA kit. Peripheral blood mononuclear cells were isolated from blood by Ficoll density gradient centrifugation. For more than five donors, bulk peripheral blood T-cell repertoires were also sequenced from unsorted PBMC. Synthesis of cDNA was primed from the TCR beta constant segment and was followed by two consecutive PCR amplification steps. Sequencing of the libraries produced 2 x 150 bp reads on Illumina HiSeq 2000/2500, MiSeq or NextSeq. MIGEC was used to demultiplex reads and group reads by UMI, and MiTCR was used to assemble and quantify clonotypes. To exclude erroneous sequences, any TCR cDNA sequence not supported by at least two reads was discarded. The tcR package was used for downstream repertoire analysis, and clonotypes were matched across fractions by CDR3 nucleotide sequence plus V segment. VDJmatch was used to annotate antigen specificity against VDJdb, with one amino acid substitution in CDR3 allowed.

This TCR derives from a man aged 45-60 years who received an inactivated influenza vaccine. Donor details come from another sample of the same person, matched by shared clones. The chain employs TRBV11-2 and TRBJ1-2, and 8 bases in between align with TRBD1. Source: PBMCs from blood, taken on the day of vaccination. The base sequence is TGTGCCAGCAGCGCTACCCGGACAGGGCCTCATGGCTACACCTTC. This translates into CASSATRTGPHGYTF. The CDR3 plus the reference TRBV11-2 and TRBJ1-2 genes for the other parts give the full variable domain: EAGVAQSPRYKIIEKRQSVAFWCNPISGHATLYWYQQILGQGPKLLIQFQNNGVVDDSQLPKDRFSAERLKGVDSTLKIQPAKLEDSAVYLCASSATRTGPHGYTFGSGTRLTVV.